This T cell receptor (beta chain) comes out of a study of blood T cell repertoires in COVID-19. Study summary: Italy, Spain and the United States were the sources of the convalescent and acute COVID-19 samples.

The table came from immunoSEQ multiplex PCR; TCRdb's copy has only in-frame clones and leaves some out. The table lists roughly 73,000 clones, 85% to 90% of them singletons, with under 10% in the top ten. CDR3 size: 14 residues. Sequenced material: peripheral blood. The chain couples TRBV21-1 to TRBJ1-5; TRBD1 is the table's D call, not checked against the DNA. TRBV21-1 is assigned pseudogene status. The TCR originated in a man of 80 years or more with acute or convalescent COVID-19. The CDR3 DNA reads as TGTGCCAGCAGCAAGGGACAGGTTCATCAGCCCCAGCATTTT. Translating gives CASSKGQVHQPQHF.